The 6 T cell receptor beta chains presented below share a single source sample, sequenced in a study of cytotoxic CD8 clonotypes in ibrutinib-treated CLL listed by TCRdb under 2021. The library was built by means of the immunoSEQ multiplex PCR assay. Drawn from immuneACCESS, this table holds only the in-frame rearrangements with V and J called that TCRdb kept. Clones are partly lost; checked studies trace under half to an unresolved V gene and leave the rest unexplained. The table for this sample lists about 200,000 clones; approximately 72% of them were counted only once. 10% to 15% of the sample comes from the top ten. The time point label for this specimen denotes: approximately 25 months on ibrutinib. Material: PBMCs, obtained after 24 months of ibrutinib treatment. These receptors all stem from a human donor with chronic lymphocytic leukemia.

The rearrangement links TRBV18 to TRBJ2-7; 10 bases are a match to TRBD1. The CDR3 is 15 residues long. Germline V gene sequence: CDR1 KGHSH, CDR2 LQKENI. The V gene end was trimmed by 2 bases and the J gene end by 2 bases; junction bases not matched to a gene: 3. In DNA, the CDR3 is TGTGCCAGCTCACCAATAGGACAGGGGGCCTACGAGCAGTACTTC. It encodes CASSPIGQGAYEQYF.

This chain's CDR3 is CASSLVDRAGYEQYF. The CDR3 coding sequence is TGCGCCAGCAGCTTGGTTGACAGGGCCGGCTACGAGCAGTACTTC. The chain has TRBV5-1 and TRBJ2-7; 7 bases fit TRBD1. This CDR3 spans 15 amino acids. Losses at the gene ends were 0 bases for V and 3 bases for J; bases not matched to a gene: 6. Germline-derived CDR1 and CDR2 are SGHRS and YFSETQ.

This chain links TRBV4-3 with TRBJ2-7; D is uncertain. The V gene's germline CDR1 is LGHNA and CDR2 YSLEER. The V end lost 4 bases, the J end lost 0 bases, and 10 bases lay between the germline ends. The CDR3 has 14 residues. The CDR3 region is CASSPSRSSYEQYF. The CDR3 DNA is TGCGCCAGCAGCCCCTCGCGCTCCTCCTACGAGCAGTACTTC.

The CDR3 spells CAVSRRASGFYYNEQFF. CDR3 coding DNA: TGTGCCGTCTCCAGGCGGGCTAGCGGGTTTTACTACAATGAGCAGTTCTTC. The J gene is TRBJ2-1, the V gene TRBV27; 8 bases are shared with TRBD2. The CDR3 sequence is 17 residues long. J lost 3 bases, V lost 11 bases, and 18 bases had no gene match. Germline V gene sequence: CDR1 MNHEY, CDR2 SMNVEV (reference sequence).

V is TRBV4-1 and J is TRBJ2-1, with 7 bases that match TRBD2. Germline V gene lookup returns CDR1 MGHRA and CDR2 YSYEKL. Losses at the gene ends were 5 bases for V and 5 bases for J; bases not matched to a gene: 12. The CDR3 totals 16 residues. CDR3 DNA sequence: TGCGCCAGCAGCACCACCTTTGCGGGAGTCGACAATGAGCAGTTCTTC. It specifies CASSTTFAGVDNEQFF.

The rearrangement joins TRBV7-2 to TRBJ2-7, with a tentative D call TRBD2 (6 bases). Germline lookup yields CDR1 SGHTA and CDR2 FQGNSA. The CDR3 contains 13 residues. The V gene lost 3 bases and the J gene lost 3 bases, with 9 bases spanning the gap. In DNA, the CDR3 is TGTGCCAGCAGCTTCTTTAGCGGCTACGAGCAGTACTTC. It specifies CASSFFSGYEQYF.